The 2 T cell receptor beta chains given below trace back to one sample, sequenced in a study of early T cells in non-severe SARS-CoV-2 infection. TCRdb used MiXCR to reprocess the 5' RACE reads, holding one entry per CDR3 protein. The sample has some 100,000 distinct CDR3 sequences, roughly 14% seen once; the top ten hold around 0.5%. The sequenced sample consisted of whole blood. These receptors all stem from an adult who was a healthcare worker with PCR-confirmed SARS-CoV-2 infection or an uninfected control (not recorded which).

This clonotype was seen ten or more times. The chain combines TRBV20-1 with TRBJ1-1; D unresolved. Germline V gives CDR1 DFQATT, CDR2 SNEGSKA (reference sequence). CDR3 size: 11 residues. With 3 bases removed from V and 5 bases from J, the gap between germline ends came to 7 bases. CDR3 DNA: TGCAGTGCTAGCGGTCCGACTGAAGCTTTCTTT. This translates into CSASGPTEAFF.

This clonotype was detected only a few times. The chain uses TRBV5-6 and TRBJ2-7; 7 bases align to TRBD2. Germline CDR1 is SGHDT and CDR2 is YYEEEE. This CDR3 spans 14 amino acids. The junction had 6 bases not matched to a gene; V was cut back by 3 bases and J by 3 bases. This chain's CDR3 is CASSSGGLVYEQYV. The CDR3 nucleotides are TGTGCCAGCAGCTCCGGGGGGTTGGTCTACGAGCAGTACGTC.